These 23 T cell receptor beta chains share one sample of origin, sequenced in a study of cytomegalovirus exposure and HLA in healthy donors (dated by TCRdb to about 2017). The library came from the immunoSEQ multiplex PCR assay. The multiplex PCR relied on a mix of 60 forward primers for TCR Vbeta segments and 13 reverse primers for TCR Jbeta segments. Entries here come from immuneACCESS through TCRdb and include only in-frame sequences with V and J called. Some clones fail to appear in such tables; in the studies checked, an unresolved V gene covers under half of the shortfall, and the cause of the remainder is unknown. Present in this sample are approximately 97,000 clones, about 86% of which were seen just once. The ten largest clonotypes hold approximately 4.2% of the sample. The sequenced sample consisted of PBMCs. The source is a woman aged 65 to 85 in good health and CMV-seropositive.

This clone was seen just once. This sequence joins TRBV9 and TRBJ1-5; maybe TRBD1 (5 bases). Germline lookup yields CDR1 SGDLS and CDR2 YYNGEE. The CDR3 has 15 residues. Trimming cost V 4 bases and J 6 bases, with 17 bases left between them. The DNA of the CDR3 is TGTGCCAGCAGCCAAAGTGGCGGGACGACTCAGCCCCAGCATTTT. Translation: CASSQSGGTTQPQHF.

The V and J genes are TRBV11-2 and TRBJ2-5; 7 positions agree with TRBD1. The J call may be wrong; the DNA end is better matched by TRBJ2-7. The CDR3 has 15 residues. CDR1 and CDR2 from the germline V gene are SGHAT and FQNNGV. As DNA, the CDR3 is TGTGCCAGCAGCTTAGAGGTCAGGGGGATCTACGAGCAGTACTTC. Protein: CASSLEVRGIYEQYF.

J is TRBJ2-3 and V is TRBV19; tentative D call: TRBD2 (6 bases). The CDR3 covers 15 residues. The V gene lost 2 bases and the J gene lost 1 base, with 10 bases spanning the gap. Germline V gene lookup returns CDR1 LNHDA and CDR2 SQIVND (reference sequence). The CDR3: CASSIRGLGTDTQYF. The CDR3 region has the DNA TGTGCCAGTAGTATACGGGGGTTGGGCACAGATACGCAGTATTTT.

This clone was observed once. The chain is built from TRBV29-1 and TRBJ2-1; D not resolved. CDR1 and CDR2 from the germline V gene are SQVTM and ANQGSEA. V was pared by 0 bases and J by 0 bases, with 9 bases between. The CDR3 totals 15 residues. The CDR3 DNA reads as TGCAGCGTTGAAGATGCGCGCCCCTCCTACAATGAGCAGTTCTTC. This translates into CSVEDARPSYNEQFF.

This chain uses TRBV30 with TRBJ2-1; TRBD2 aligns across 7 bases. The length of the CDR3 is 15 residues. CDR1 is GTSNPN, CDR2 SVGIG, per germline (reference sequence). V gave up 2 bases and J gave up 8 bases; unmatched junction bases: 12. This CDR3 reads CAWSQLGTKGDEQFF. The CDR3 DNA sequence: TGTGCCTGGAGTCAACTCGGGACTAAAGGGGATGAGCAGTTCTTC. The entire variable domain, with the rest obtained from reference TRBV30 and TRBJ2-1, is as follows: SQTIHQWPATLVQPVGSPLSLECTVEGTSNPNLYWYRQAAGRGLQLLFYSVGIGQISSEVPQNLSASRPQDRQFILSSKKLLLSDSGFYLCAWSQLGTKGDEQFFGPGTRLTVL.

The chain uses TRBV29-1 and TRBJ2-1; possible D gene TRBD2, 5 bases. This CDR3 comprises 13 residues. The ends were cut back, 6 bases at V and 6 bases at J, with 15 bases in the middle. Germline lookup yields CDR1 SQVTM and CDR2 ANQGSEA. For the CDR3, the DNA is TGCAGCGTCGGGAATGGGCACCTCAATGAGCAGTTCTTC. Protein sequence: CSVGNGHLNEQFF.

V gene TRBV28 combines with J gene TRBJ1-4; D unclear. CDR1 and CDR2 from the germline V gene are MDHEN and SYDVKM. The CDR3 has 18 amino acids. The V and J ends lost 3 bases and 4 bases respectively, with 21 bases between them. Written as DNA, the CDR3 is TGTGCCAGCAGTTTGTCTGGTGTTACTGGGCTGGTTAATGAAAAACTGTTTTTT. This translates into CASSLSGVTGLVNEKLFF.

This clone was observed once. Written as DNA, the CDR3 is TGTGCCAGCAGTTCTCCTTTCACTAGCGGGAGACCGAATGAGCAGTTCTTC. Its translation is CASSSPFTSGRPNEQFF. The rearrangement joins TRBV28 to TRBJ2-1, with 11 bases lining up with TRBD2. The germline CDR1 and CDR2 sequences are MDHEN and SYDVKM. V was clipped by 4 bases and J by 7 bases; unmatched bases: 12. The CDR3 covers 17 residues.

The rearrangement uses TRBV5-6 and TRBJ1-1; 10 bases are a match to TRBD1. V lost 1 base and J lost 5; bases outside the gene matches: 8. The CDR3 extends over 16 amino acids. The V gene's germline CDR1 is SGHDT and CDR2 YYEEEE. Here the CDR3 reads CASSLLGQGRRTEAFF. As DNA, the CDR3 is TGTGCCAGCAGCTTGTTGGGACAGGGGAGAAGAACTGAAGCTTTCTTT. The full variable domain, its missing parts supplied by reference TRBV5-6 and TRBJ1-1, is DAGVTQSPTHLIKTRGQQVTLRCSPKSGHDTVSWYQQALGQGPQFIFQYYEEEERQRGNFPDRFSGHQFPNYSSELNVNALLLGDSALYLCASSLLGQGRRTEAFFGQGTRLTVV.

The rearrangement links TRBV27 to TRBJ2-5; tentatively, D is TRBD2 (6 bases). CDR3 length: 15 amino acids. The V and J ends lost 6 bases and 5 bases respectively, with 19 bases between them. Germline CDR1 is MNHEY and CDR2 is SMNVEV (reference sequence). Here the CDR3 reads CASRSEGSREETQYF. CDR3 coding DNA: TGTGCCAGCAGATCGGAGGGGTCCAGGGAGGAGACCCAGTACTTC.

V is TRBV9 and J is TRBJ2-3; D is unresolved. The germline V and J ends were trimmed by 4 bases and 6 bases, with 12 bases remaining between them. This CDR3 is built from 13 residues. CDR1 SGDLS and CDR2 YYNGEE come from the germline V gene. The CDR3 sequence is CASSLVSGDTQYF. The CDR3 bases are TGTGCCAGCAGCCTCGTTAGTGGTGATACGCAGTATTTT.

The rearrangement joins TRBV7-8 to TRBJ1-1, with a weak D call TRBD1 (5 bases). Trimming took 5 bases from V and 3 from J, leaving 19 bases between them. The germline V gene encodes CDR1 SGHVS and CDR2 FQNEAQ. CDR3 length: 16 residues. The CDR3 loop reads CASSPRGGERDTEAFF. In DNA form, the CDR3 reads TGTGCCAGCAGCCCTAGAGGAGGGGAACGTGACACTGAAGCTTTCTTT.

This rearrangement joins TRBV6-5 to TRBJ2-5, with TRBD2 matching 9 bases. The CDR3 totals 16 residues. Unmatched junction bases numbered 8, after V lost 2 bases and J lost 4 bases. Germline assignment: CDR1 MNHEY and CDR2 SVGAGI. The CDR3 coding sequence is TGTGCCAGCAGTTACGGAGCTAGCGGGATGAGAGAGACCCAGTACTTC. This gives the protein CASSYGASGMRETQYF.

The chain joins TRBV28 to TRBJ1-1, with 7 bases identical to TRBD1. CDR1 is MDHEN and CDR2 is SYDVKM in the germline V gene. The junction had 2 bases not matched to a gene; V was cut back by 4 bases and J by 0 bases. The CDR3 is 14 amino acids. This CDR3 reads CASSSGGMNTEAFF. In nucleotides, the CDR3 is TGTGCCAGCAGTTCAGGGGGGATGAACACTGAAGCTTTCTTT.

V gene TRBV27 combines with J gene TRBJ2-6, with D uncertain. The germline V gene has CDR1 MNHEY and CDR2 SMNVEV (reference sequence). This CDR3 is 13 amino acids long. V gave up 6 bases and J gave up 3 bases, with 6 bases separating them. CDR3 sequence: CASSSLGANVLTF. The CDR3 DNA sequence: TGTGCCAGCAGCTCTCTTGGGGCCAACGTCCTGACTTTC.

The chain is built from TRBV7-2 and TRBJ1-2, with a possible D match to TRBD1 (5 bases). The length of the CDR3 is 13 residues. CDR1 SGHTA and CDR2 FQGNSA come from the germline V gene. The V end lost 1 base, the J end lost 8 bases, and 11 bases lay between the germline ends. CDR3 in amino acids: CASSLGGDKGYTF. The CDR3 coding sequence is TGTGCCAGCAGCTTAGGGGGGGATAAAGGCTACACCTTC.

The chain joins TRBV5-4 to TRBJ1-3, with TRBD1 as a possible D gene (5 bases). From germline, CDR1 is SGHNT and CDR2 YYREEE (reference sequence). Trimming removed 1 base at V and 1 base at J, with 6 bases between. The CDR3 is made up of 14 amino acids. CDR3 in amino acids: CASSLRGSGNTIYF. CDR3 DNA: TGTGCCAGCAGCTTGAGGGGTTCTGGAAACACCATATATTTT. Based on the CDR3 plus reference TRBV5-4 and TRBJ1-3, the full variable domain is ETGVTQSPTHLIKTRGQQVTLRCSSQSGHNTVSWYQQALGQGPQFIFQYYREEENGRGNFPPRFSGLQFPNYSSELNVNALELDDSALYLCASSLRGSGNTIYFGEGSWLTVV.

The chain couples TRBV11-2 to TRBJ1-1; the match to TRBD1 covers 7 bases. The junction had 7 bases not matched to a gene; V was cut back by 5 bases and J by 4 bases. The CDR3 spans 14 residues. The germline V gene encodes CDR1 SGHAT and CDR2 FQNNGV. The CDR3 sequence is CASSVQQGRTEAFF. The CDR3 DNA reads TGTGCCAGCAGCGTTCAACAGGGGCGCACTGAAGCTTTCTTT.

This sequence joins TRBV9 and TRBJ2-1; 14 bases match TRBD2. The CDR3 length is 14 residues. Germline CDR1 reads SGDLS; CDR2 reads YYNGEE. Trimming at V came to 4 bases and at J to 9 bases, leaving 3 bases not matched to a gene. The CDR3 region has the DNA TGTGCCAGCAGCCCCGGACTAGCGGGAGGTGAGCAGTTCTTC. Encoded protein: CASSPGLAGGEQFF.

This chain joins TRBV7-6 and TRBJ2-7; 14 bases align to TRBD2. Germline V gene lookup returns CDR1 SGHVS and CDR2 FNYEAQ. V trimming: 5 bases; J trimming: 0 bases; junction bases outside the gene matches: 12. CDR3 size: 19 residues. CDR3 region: CASSPGLAGGLPVSYEQYF. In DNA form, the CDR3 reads TGTGCCAGCAGCCCCGGACTAGCGGGAGGCCTCCCAGTCTCCTACGAGCAGTACTTC.

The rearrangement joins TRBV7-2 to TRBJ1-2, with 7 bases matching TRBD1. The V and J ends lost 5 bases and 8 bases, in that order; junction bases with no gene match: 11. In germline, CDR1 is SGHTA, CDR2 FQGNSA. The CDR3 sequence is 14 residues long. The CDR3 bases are TGTGCCAGCAGCACCTTAACAGGGGCGGGCGGCTACACCTTC. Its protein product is CASSTLTGAGGYTF.

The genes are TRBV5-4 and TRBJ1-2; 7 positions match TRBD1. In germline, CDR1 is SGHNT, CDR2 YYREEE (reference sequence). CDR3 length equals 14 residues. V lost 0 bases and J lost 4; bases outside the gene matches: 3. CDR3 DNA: TGTGCCAGCAGCTTGGCCGGGACAGCCTATGGCTACACCTTC. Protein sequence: CASSLAGTAYGYTF.

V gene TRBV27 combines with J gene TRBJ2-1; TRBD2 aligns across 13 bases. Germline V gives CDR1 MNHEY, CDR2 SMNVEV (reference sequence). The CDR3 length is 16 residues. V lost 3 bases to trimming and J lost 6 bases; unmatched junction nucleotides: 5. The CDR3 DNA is TGTGCCAGCAGTTTTCGGACTAGCGGGAGCCCCAATGAGCAGTTCTTC. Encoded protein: CASSFRTSGSPNEQFF.